The clone carrying this TCR beta chain was observed a handful of times. This CDR3 spans 12 amino acids. Germline-derived CDR1 and CDR2 are LNHDA and SQIVND (reference sequence). Trimming took off 10 bases at V and 8 bases at J, with 15 bases between the two ends. These data are taken from a study of T cell repertoires in cytomegalovirus infection. TCRdb processed the reads anew with MiXCR; each CDR3 protein has one entry. The sample includes 600,000 to 800,000 distinct CDR3 sequences, roughly a quarter seen only once; the top ten take around 8%. V gene TRBV19 combines with J gene TRBJ2-1; D tentatively reads TRBD1 or TRBD2 (5 bases each). This TCR came from a human donor in good health (CMV status not recorded). Some clones in this sample may be carry-over from other donors' samples. Material for sequencing was CD8+ T cells from PBMCs. CDR3 DNA: TGTGCCACTACCCTGGGGGATTATGAGCAGTTCTTC. Amino acids: CATTLGDYEQFF.